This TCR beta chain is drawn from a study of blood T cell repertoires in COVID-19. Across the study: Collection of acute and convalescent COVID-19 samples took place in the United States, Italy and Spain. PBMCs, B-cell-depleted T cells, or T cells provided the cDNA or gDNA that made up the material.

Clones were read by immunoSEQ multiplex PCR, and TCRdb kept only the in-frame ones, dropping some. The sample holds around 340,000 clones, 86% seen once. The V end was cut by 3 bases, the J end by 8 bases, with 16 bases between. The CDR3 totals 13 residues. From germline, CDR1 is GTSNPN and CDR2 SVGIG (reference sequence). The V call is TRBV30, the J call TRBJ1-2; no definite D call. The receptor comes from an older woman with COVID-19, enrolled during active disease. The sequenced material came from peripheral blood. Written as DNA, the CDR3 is TGTGCCTGGAGAGGTGAGCGGACGGGCGGCTACACCTTC. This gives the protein CAWRGERTGGYTF.